A single sample is the source of the 8 T cell receptor beta chains below, sequenced in a study of T cell repertoires in cytomegalovirus infection. TCRdb used MiXCR to reprocess the reads, holding one entry per CDR3 protein. The sample lists roughly 720,000 distinct CDR3 sequences, under 40% occurring once. The sequenced sample consisted of PBMCs. The origin of the receptors is a human donor in good health (CMV status not recorded). Some clones in this sample may be carry-over from other donors' samples.

The genes are TRBV29-1 and TRBJ2-4; D perhaps matches TRBD2 (5 bases). The V gene's germline CDR1 is SQVTM and CDR2 ANQGSEA. This CDR3 region has 14 residues. With 0 bases removed from V and 7 bases from J, the gap between germline ends came to 13 bases. In DNA, the CDR3 is TGCAGCGTTGAAGATCCGCCGGGATTGAACATTCAGTACTTC. It encodes CSVEDPPGLNIQYF. The variable domain in full, completed from reference TRBV29-1 and TRBJ2-4, reads SAVISQKPSRDICQRGTSLTIQCQVDSQVTMMFWYRQQPGQSLTLIATANQGSEATYESGFVIDKFPISRPNLTFSTLTVSNMSPEDSSIYLCSVEDPPGLNIQYFGAGTRLSVL.

This clonotype was seen just once. The V gene is TRBV11-3, the J gene TRBJ2-3, with TRBD2 matching 7 bases. The CDR3 has 16 amino acids. CDR1 and CDR2 from the germline V gene are SGHNT and YENEEA. V trimming: 1 base; J trimming: 2 bases; junction bases outside the gene matches: 6. Here the CDR3 reads CASSLGSSGTTDTQYF. For the CDR3, the DNA is TGTGCCAGCAGCTTAGGTTCTAGCGGAACCACAGATACGCAGTATTTT.

This clonotype was observed a few times. This chain links TRBV10-3 with TRBJ1-1; D unclear. Trimming pared 3 bases from V and 8 bases from J, leaving 10 bases between. The CDR3 totals 12 residues. Germline CDR1 ENHRY, CDR2 SYGVKD. CDR3 nucleotides: TGTGCCATCAGTGACAAGGATCACGAAGCTTTCTTT. Its translation: CAISDKDHEAFF.

The rearrangement uses TRBV5-5 and TRBJ2-6; 8 positions agree with TRBD1. Germline assignment: CDR1 SGHKS and CDR2 YYEKEE (reference sequence). Trimming took 3 bases from V and 3 from J; bases not matched to a gene: 17. The CDR3 loop spans 20 amino acids. DNA of the CDR3: TGTGCCAGCAGCTCAATTCCGGGACAGGTGACTCGGGGTGGGGCCAACGTCCTGACTTTC. Its translation is CASSSIPGQVTRGGANVLTF.

The chain links TRBV7-9 to TRBJ2-1; TRBD2 matches at 11 bases. V shed 1 base and J 4 bases; nucleotides not matched to a gene: 18. Germline lookup yields CDR1 SEHNR and CDR2 FQNEAQ (reference sequence). The CDR3 has 21 residues. The CDR3 protein is CASSLGRSSGGRPRGYNEQFF. The DNA for the CDR3 is TGTGCCAGCAGCTTAGGAAGATCTAGCGGGGGGCGCCCCCGGGGGTACAATGAGCAGTTCTTC.

The chain joins TRBV6-5 to TRBJ1-5, with D uncertain. Germline CDR1 reads MNHEY; CDR2 reads SVGAGI. Trimming shortened V by 8 bases and J by 2 bases, and 13 bases separated the two germline ends. This CDR3 is 14 amino acids long. The chain's CDR3 is CASHGVTGNQPQHF. In nucleotides, the CDR3 is TGTGCCAGCCATGGGGTGACCGGCAATCAGCCCCAGCATTTT.

A single count supports this clonotype. The chain recombines TRBV4-2 with TRBJ2-7; 9 bases are shared with TRBD1. There are 14 residues in the CDR3. Losses at the gene ends were 4 bases for V and 7 bases for J; bases not matched to a gene: 8. Germline V gene sequence: CDR1 LGHNA, CDR2 YNFKEQ. The CDR3 DNA is TGTGCCAGCAGCCGGGACAGGGCCTTCGGGGAGCAGTACTTC. Its protein product is CASSRDRAFGEQYF.

V usage is TRBV11-2 and J usage is TRBJ1-5; D call uncertain. Germline lookup yields CDR1 SGHAT and CDR2 FQNNGV. Trimming stripped 1 base from V and 8 bases from J, with 12 bases between. CDR3 length: 14 residues. In DNA form, the CDR3 reads TGTGCCAGCAGCTTAGGGGCGGGTGTCAAGCCCCAGCATTTT. This gives the protein CASSLGAGVKPQHF.